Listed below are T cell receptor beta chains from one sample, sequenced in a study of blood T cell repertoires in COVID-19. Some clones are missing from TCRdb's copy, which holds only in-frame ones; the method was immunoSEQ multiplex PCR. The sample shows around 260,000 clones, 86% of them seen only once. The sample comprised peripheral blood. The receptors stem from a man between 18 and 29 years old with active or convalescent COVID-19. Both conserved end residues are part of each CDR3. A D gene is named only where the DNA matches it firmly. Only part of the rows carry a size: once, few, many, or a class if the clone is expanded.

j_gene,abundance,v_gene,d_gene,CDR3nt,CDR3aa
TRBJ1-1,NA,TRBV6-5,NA,TGTGCCAGCAGCCCCGCGCCTACCACAGCTGAAGCTTTCTTT,CASSPAPTTAEAFF
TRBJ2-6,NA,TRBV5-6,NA,TGTGCCAGCAGCTTGGCCAGTCTGGGGCCCAACGTCCTGACTTTC,CASSLASLGPNVLTF
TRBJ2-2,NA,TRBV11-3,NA,TGTGCCAGCAGCTTGGAGCTGGCCGGGGAGCTGTTTTTT,CASSLELAGELFF
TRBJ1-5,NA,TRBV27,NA,TGTGCCAGCAGTTTAGGAGGGTATAGCAATCAGCCCCAGCATTTT,CASSLGGYSNQPQHF
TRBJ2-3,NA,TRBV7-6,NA,TGTGCCAGCAGCTTAGGCGTTATAAGCACAGATACGCAGTATTTT,CASSLGVISTDTQYF
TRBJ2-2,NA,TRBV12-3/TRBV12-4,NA,TGTGCCAGCAGGGGAGACGCCGGGGAGCTGTTTTTT,CASRGDAGELFF
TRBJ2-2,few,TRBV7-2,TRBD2,TGTGCCAGCCGCCAAGGAGGAGCGGGAGGGGACACCGGGGAGCTGTTTTTT,CASRQGGAGGDTGELFF
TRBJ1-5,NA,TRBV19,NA,TGTGCCAGTAGTGCCAGCGGACAGCCCCAGCATTTT,CASSASGQPQHF
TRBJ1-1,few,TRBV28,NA,TGTGCCAGTTCAGGGAAGGGAGCTTTCTTT,CASSGKGAFF
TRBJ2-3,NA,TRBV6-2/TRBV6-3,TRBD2,TGTGCCAGCAGTTACGATATGCGGGAGGTTCGTACAGATACGCAGTATTTT,CASSYDMREVRTDTQYF
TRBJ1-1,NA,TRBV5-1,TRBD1,TGCGCCAGCAGCTCCTCAGGGGGCACTGAAGCTTTCTTT,CASSSSGGTEAFF
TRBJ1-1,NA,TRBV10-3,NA,TGTGCCATCAGTGACGCCATTAGAGGGGGCACTGAAGCTTTCTTT,CAISDAIRGGTEAFF
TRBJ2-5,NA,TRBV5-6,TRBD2,TGTGCCAGCAGCTTCGTTGCGGGGGGCCAAGAGACCCAGTACTTC,CASSFVAGGQETQYF
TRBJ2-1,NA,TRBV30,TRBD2,TGTGCCTGGGGCGGGACTAGCGGATACAATGAGCAGTTCTTC,CAWGGTSGYNEQFF
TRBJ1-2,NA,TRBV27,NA,TGTGCCAGCAGTCTCAGGGTAGGCGGTGGCTACACCTTC,CASSLRVGGGYTF
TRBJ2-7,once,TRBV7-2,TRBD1,TGTGCCAGCAGCCCCGGACAGGGGGCCTACGAGCAGTACTTC,CASSPGQGAYEQYF
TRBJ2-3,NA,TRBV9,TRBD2,TGTGCCAGCAGCGCGAGCGGGGGGGCAACTGATACGCAGTATTTT,CASSASGGATDTQYF
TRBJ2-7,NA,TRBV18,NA,TGTGCCAGCTCACCACCGACAGCCTACGAGCAGTACTTC,CASSPPTAYEQYF
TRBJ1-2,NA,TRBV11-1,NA,TGTGCCAGCAGCTTATCCCCCCACGGAGGAGAACGGGGCTACACCTTC,CASSLSPHGGERGYTF
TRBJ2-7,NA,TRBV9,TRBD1,TGTGCCAGCAGCCCTCGACAGGGGGAAGCGTCCTACGAGCAGTACTTC,CASSPRQGEASYEQYF
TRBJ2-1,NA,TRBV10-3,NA,TGTGCCATCAGTGATGGACAGCCCGCCTACAATGAGCAGTTCTTC,CAISDGQPAYNEQFF
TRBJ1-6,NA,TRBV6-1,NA,TGTGCCAGCAGTGGCGGAGGGAGCTCCTATAATTCACCCCTCCACTTT,CASSGGGSSYNSPLHF
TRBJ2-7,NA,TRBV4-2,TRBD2,TGTGCCAGCAGCAGAGTTAGCGGGGGGGACCCCTACGAGCAGTACTTC,CASSRVSGGDPYEQYF
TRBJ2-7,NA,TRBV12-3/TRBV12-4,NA,TGTGCCAGCAGCAAACGGGGTTCCTACGAGCAGTACTTC,CASSKRGSYEQYF
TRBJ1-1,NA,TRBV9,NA,TGTGCCAGCAGCGTAGGCCGCGTGAACACTGAAGCTTTCTTT,CASSVGRVNTEAFF
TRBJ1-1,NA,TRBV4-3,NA,TGCGCCAGCAGCCAAGAACCCCACATGAACACTGAAGCTTTCTTT,CASSQEPHMNTEAFF
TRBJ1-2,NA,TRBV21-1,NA,TGTGCCAGCAGCAAAAGGGGACTGTCGTTCTATGGCTACACCTTC,CASSKRGLSFYGYTF
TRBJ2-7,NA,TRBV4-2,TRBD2,TGTGCCAGCAGCCAAGCGGGACTAGCGGGGGACTACGAGCAGTACTTC,CASSQAGLAGDYEQYF
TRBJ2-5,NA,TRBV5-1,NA,TGCGCCAGCAGCTTCTCCGGGTATCAAGAGACCCAGTACTTC,CASSFSGYQETQYF
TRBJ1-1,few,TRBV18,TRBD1,TGTGCCAGCTCACTCCTACAGGGGGCAAATACTGAAGCTTTCTTT,CASSLLQGANTEAFF
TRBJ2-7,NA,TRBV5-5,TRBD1,TGTGCCAGCAGCTTGGAGGGGACAGAGATGATTTACGAGCAGTACTTC,CASSLEGTEMIYEQYF
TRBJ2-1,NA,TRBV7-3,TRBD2,TGTGCCAGCAGCTTATCCCTCACCGGGACTAGCGGGGATAATGAGCAGTTCTTC,CASSLSLTGTSGDNEQFF
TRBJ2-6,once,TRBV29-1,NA,TGCAGCGTCGGTTCGGGAGCCTCTGGGGCCAACGTCCTGACTTTC,CSVGSGASGANVLTF
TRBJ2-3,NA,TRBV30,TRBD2,TGTGCCTGTCGGACTAGCGGCCACCTGGGAGATACGCAGTATTTT,CACRTSGHLGDTQYF
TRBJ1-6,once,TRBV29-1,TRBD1,TGCAGCGTGGGGGACAGGGTGAATTCACCCCTCCACTTT,CSVGDRVNSPLHF
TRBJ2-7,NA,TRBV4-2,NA,TGTGCCAGCAGCCAAGACAAGATAGACTACGAGCAGTACTTC,CASSQDKIDYEQYF
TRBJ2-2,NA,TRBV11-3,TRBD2,TGTGCCAGCAGCCCAGGGACTAGCGGATACACCGGGGAGCTGTTTTTT,CASSPGTSGYTGELFF
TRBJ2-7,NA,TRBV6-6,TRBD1,TGTGCCAGCTCGGGACAGGGAGTCTGGGAGCAGTACTTC,CASSGQGVWEQYF
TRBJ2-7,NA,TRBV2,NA,TGTGCCAGCAGTGTTAGACAGGATTACGAGCAGTACTTC,CASSVRQDYEQYF
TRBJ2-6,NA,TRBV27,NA,TGTGCCAGCAGTTCGACAGGCTCTGGGGCCAACGTCCTGACTTTC,CASSSTGSGANVLTF
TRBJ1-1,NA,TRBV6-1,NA,TGTGCCAGCAGTGATGGGAGGCGGAACACTGAAGCTTTCTTT,CASSDGRRNTEAFF
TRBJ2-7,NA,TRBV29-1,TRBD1,TGCAGCGTTGGCCGACAGGGTCCCGGGGAGGAGCAGTACTTC,CSVGRQGPGEEQYF
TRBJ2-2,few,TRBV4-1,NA,TGCGCCAGCAGCCTTGACACAGGCGTGAACACCGGGGAGCTGTTTTTT,CASSLDTGVNTGELFF
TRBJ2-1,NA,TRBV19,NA,TGTGCCAGTAGACAGTTCGCCTCCAATGAGCAGTTCTTC,CASRQFASNEQFF
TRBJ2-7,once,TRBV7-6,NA,TGTGCCAGCAGCTTAGCCGCGACCTACGAGCAGTACTTC,CASSLAATYEQYF
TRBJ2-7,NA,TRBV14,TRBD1,TGTGCCAGCAGCCAAAAAAAAATGACAGGGTCCCGGTATAAAGCCGGCGAGCAGTACTTC,CASSQKKMTGSRYKAGEQYF
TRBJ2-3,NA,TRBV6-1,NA,TGTGCCAGCAGTGATGGGGAGATTCGCACAGATACGCAGTATTTT,CASSDGEIRTDTQYF
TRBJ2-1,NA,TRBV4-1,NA,TGCGCCAGCAGCCTGCATTCCGGGACAGAGCAGTTCTTC,CASSLHSGTEQFF
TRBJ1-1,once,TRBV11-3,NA,TGTGCCAGCAACCTGGGACAAACGAACACTGAAGCTTTCTTT,CASNLGQTNTEAFF
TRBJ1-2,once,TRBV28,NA,TGTGCCAGCAGCAGGGTAGGAGGCTACACCTTC,CASSRVGGYTF
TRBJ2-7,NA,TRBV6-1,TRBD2,TGTGCCAGCAGTGTCCTCCCGGGACTAGGAACGTCCTACGAGCAGTACTTC,CASSVLPGLGTSYEQYF
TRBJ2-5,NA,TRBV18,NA,TGTGCCAGCTCACGGTTAGAAGAGACCCAGTACTTC,CASSRLEETQYF
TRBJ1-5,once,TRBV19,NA,TGTGCCAGTAGTGCTTCCCAGGGCGGGACCCATTTT,CASSASQGGTHF